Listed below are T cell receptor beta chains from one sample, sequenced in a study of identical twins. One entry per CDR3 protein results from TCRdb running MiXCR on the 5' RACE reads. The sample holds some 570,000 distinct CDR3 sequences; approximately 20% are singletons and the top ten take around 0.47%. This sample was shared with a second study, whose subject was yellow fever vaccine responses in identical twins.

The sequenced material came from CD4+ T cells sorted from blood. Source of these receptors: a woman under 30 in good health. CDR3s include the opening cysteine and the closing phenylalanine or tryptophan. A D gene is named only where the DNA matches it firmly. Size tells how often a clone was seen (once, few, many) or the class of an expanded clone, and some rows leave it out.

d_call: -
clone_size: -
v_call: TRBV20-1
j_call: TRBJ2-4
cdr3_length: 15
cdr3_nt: TGCAGTGCTAGAGCCCCGGGCAGGGCACCCAACATTCAGTACTTC
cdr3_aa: CSARAPGRAPNIQYF

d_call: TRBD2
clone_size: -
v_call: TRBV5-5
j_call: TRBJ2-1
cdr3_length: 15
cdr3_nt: TGTGCCAGCAGCACTAGCGGAGCTGGGGTAAATGAGCAGTTCTTC
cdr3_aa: CASSTSGAGVNEQFF

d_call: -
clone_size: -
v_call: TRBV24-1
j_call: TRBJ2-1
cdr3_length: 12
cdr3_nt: TGTGCCACCATGAGTCGGATTAATGAGCAGTTCTTC
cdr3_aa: CATMSRINEQFF

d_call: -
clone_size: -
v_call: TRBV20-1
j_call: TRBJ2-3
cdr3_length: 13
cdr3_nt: TGCAGTGCTCTTTCTGGGGGCACAGATACGCAGTATTTT
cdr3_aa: CSALSGGTDTQYF

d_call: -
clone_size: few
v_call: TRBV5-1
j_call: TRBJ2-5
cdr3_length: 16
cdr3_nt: TGCGCCAGCAGCTCGGATTATACAGGGTACGGGGAGACCCAGTACTTC
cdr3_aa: CASSSDYTGYGETQYF

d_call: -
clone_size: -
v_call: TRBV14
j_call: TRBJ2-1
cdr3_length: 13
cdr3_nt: TGTGCCAGCAGCCAAGATCTGGGGCGCTCGCAGTTCTTC
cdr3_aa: CASSQDLGRSQFF

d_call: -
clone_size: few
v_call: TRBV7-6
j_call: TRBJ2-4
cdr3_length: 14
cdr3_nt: TGTGCCAGCAGCGGGGGGGCTTCCAAAAACATTCAGTACTTC
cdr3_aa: CASSGGASKNIQYF

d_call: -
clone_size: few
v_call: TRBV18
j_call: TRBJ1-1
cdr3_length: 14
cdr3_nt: TGTGCCAGCTCACCAACGACAGGGAACACTGAAGCTTTCTTT
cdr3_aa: CASSPTTGNTEAFF

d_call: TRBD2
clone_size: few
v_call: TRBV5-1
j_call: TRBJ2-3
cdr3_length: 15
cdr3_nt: TGCGCCAGCACCCCCGGGACTAGCGGCACAGATACGCAGTATTTT
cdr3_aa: CASTPGTSGTDTQYF

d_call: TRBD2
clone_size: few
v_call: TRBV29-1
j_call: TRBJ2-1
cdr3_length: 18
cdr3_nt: TGCAGCATTCCCGATGGACTAGCGGGAGTATCTTCCTACAATGAGCAGTTCTTC
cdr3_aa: CSIPDGLAGVSSYNEQFF

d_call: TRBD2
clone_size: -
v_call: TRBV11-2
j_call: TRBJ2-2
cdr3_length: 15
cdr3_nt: TGTGCCAGCAGCCCGTCGGGACTAGGGGCCGGGGAGCTGTTTTTT
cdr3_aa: CASSPSGLGAGELFF

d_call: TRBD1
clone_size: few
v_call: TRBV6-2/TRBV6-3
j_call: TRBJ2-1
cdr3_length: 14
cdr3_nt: TGTGCCAGCAGCACCGGGACAGTAGACTATGAGCAGTTCTTC
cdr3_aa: CASSTGTVDYEQFF

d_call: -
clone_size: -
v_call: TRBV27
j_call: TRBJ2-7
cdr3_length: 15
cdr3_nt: TGTGCCAGCAGTTTTCGACAGCCTCCGGGTTACGAGCAGTACTTC
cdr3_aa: CASSFRQPPGYEQYF

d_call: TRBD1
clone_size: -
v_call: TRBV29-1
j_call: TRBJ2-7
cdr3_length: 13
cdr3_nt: TGCAGCGTATCCCGGACAGGCCGCTACGAGCAGTACTTC
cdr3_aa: CSVSRTGRYEQYF

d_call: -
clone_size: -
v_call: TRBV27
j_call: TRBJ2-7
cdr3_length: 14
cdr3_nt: TGTGCCAGCAGTTTAGCGGCTACCTCCTACGAGCAGTACTTC
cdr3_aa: CASSLAATSYEQYF

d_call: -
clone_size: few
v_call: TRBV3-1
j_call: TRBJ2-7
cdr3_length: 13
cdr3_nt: TGTGCCAGCAGCCAATTCCTCGGGTACGAGCAGTACTTC
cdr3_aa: CASSQFLGYEQYF

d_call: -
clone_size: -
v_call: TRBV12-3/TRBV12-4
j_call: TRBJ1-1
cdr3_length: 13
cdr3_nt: TGTGCCAGCAGTTTTAGTGGGTCCACTGAAGCTTTCTTT
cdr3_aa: CASSFSGSTEAFF

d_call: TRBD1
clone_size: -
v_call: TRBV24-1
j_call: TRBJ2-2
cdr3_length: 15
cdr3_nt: TGTGCCACCAGTAGTTATCAGGGGGCTGGCGGGGAGCTGTTTTTT
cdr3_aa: CATSSYQGAGGELFF

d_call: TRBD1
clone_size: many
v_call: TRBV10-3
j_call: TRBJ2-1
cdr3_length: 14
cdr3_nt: TGTGCCATCAGGGGGACAGGGGGCTACAATGAGCAGTTCTTC
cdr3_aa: CAIRGTGGYNEQFF

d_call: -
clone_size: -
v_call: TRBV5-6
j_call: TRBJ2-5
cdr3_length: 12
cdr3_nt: TGTGCCAGCCTCGGATCAGAAGAGACCCAGTACTTC
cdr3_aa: CASLGSEETQYF

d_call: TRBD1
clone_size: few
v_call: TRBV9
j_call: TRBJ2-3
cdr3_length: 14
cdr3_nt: TGTGCCAGCAAAAGGGGGCTAAGCACAGATACGCAGTATTTT
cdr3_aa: CASKRGLSTDTQYF

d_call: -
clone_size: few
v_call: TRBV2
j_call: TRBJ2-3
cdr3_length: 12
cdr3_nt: TGTGCCAGCAGTGAAGAAGCAGATACGCAGTATTTT
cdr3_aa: CASSEEADTQYF

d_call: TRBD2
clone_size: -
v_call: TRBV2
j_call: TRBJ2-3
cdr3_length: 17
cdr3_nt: TGTGCCAGCAGTGGGGTCGCGGGGGGTCTTCCGGGTGGTACGCAGTATTTT
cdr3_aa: CASSGVAGGLPGGTQYF